Detailed here is one T cell receptor (beta chain). The antigen remains unidentified. Per germline, CDR1 LNHDA and CDR2 SQIVND (reference sequence). V gave up 4 bases and J gave up 1 base, with 13 bases separating them. The CDR3 extends over 15 amino acids. PCR employed 60 Vbeta and 13 Jbeta primers. Assay: immunoSEQ multiplex PCR; the TCRdb copy retains only in-frame clones and omits some. The table records 150,000 to 170,000 clones, approximately 75% of them present only once. This record comes from a study of cytomegalovirus exposure and HLA in healthy donors. Study results and limitations: Several of the most significant clusters appeared linked to common viral pathogens, based on a later analysis. Presence/absence analyses assumed roughly uniform sequencing depth across donors, which may not hold.

Sequenced: PBMCs. The chain joins TRBV19 to TRBJ1-2, with no clear D. This receptor was obtained from a man between 18 and 29 years old in good health and CMV-seronegative. This CDR3 reads CASSTPWEGNYGYTF. In DNA, the CDR3 is TGTGCCAGTAGTACGCCATGGGAGGGTAACTATGGCTACACCTTC.